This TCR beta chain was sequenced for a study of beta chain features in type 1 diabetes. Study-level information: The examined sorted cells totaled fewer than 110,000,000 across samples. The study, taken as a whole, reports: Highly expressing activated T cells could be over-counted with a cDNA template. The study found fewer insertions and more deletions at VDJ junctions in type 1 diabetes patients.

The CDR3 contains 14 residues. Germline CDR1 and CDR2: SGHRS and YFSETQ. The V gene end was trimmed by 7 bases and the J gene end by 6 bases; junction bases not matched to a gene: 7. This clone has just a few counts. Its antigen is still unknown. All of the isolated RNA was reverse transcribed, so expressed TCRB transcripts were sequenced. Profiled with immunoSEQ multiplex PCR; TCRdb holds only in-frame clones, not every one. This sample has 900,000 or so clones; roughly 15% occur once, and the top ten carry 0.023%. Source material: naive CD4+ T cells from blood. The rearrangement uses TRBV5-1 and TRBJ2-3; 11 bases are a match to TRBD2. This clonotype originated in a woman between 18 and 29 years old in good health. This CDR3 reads CASAPIAGGDTQYF. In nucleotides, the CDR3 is TGCGCCAGCGCTCCGATAGCGGGAGGGGATACGCAGTATTTT.